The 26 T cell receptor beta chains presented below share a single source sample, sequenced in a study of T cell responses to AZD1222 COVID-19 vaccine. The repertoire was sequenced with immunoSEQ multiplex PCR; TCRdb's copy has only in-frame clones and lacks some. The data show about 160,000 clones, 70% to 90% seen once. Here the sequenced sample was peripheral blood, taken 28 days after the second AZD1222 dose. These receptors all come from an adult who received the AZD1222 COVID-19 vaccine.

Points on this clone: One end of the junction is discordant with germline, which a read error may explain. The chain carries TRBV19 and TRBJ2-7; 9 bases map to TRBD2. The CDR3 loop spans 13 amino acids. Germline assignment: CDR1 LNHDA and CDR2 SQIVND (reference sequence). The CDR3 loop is CASSSGGSYEQYF. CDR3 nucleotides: TGTGCCAGCAGTAGCGGGGGCTCCTACGAGCAGTACTTC.

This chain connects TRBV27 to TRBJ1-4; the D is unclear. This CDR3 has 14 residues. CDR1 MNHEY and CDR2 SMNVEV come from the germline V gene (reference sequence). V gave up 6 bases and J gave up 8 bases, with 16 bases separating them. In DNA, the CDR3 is TGTGCCAGCAGCCTCATCGCTCGACGGGAAAAACTGTTTTTT. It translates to CASSLIARREKLFF.

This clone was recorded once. CDR3 in DNA: TGCAGCGTTGGCGGTCGGGGTGGCTACACCTTC. This encodes CSVGGRGGYTF. This rearrangement joins TRBV29-1 to TRBJ1-2; D unresolved. Germline assignment: CDR1 SQVTM and CDR2 ANQGSEA. Trimming left V 4 bases short and J 7 bases short, with 10 bases between. This CDR3 comprises 11 residues.

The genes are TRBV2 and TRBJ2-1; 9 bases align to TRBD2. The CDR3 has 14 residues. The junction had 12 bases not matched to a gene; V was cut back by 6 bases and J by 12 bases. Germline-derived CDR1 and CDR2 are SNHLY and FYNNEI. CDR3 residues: CASRAEAGGLVQFF. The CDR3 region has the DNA TGTGCCAGCAGGGCCGAAGCGGGGGGACTGGTGCAGTTCTTC. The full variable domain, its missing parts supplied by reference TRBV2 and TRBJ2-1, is EPEVTQTPSHQVTQMGQEVILRCVPISNHLYFYWYRQILGQKVEFLVSFYNNEISEKSEIFDDQFSVERPDGSNFTLKIRSTKLEDSAMYFCASRAEAGGLVQFFGPGTRLTVL.

CDR3 sequence: CASSPLEGSGAEAFF. The CDR3 region has the DNA TGTGCCAGCTCACCACTGGAGGGGTCGGGGGCTGAAGCTTTCTTT. The J gene is TRBJ1-1, the V gene TRBV18, with D possibly being TRBD1 (5 bases). CDR1 is KGHSH, CDR2 LQKENI, per germline. This CDR3 has 15 residues. Trimming left V 1 base short and J 6 bases short, with 15 bases between.

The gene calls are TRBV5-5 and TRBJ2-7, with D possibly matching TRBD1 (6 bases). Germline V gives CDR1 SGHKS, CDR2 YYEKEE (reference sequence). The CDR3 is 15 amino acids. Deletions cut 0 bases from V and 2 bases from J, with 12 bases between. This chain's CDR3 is CASSLAQGKAYEQYF. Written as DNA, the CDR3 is TGTGCCAGCAGCTTGGCACAGGGAAAAGCCTACGAGCAGTACTTC.

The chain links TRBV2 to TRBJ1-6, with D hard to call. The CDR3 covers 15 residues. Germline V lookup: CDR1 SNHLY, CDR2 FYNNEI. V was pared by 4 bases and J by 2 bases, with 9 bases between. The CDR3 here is CASSGRRPYNSPLHF. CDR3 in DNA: TGTGCCAGCAGTGGGAGAAGGCCCTATAATTCACCCCTCCACTTT.

The CDR3 bases are TGCGCCAGCAGCCCAGCCGGGGCAGGGATGAACACTGAAGCTTTCTTT. Residues: CASSPAGAGMNTEAFF. This sequence joins TRBV4-3 and TRBJ1-1; weak D call: TRBD1 (5 bases). The germline V gene has CDR1 LGHNA and CDR2 YSLEER. This CDR3 is 16 amino acids long. The V gene lost 4 bases and the J gene lost 0 bases, with 15 bases spanning the gap.

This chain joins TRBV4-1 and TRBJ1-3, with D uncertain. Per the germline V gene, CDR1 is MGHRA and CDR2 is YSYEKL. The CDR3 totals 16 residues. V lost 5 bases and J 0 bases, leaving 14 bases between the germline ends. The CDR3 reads CASSNGPNSSGNTIYF. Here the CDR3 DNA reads TGCGCCAGCAGCAATGGACCGAATAGCTCTGGAAACACCATATATTTT.

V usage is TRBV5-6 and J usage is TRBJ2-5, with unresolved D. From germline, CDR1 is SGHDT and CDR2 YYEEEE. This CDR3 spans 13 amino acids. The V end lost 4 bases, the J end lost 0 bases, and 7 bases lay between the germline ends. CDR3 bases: TGTGCCAGCAGCACACCGAACCAAGAGACCCAGTACTTC. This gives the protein CASSTPNQETQYF. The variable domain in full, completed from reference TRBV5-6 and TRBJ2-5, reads DAGVTQSPTHLIKTRGQQVTLRCSPKSGHDTVSWYQQALGQGPQFIFQYYEEEERQRGNFPDRFSGHQFPNYSSELNVNALLLGDSALYLCASSTPNQETQYFGPGTRLLVL.

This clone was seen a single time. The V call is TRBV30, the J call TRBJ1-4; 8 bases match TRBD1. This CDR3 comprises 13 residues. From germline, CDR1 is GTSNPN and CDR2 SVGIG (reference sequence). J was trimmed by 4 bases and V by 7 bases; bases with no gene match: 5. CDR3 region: CAFSGGGNEKLFF. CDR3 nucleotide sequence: TGTGCCTTCTCAGGGGGCGGTAATGAAAAACTGTTTTTT.

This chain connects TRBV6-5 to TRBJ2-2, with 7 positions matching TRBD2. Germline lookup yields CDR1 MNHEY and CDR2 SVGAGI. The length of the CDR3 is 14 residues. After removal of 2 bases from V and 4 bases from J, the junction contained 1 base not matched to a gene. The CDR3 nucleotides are TGTGCCAGCAGTTACAGGGAGGGCACCGGGGAGCTGTTTTTT. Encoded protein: CASSYREGTGELFF.

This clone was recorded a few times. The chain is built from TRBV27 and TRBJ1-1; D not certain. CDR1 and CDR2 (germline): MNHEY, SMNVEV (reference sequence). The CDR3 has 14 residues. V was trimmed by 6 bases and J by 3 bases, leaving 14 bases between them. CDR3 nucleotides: TGTGCCAGCAGCCCATCGGTCCAGTACACTGAAGCTTTCTTT. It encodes CASSPSVQYTEAFF.

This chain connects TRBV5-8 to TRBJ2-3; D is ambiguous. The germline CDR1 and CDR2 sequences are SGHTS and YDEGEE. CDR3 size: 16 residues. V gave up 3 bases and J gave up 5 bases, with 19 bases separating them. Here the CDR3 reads CASSSTQVSWGDTQYF. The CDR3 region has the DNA TGTGCCAGCAGCTCGACCCAGGTATCTTGGGGAGATACGCAGTATTTT.

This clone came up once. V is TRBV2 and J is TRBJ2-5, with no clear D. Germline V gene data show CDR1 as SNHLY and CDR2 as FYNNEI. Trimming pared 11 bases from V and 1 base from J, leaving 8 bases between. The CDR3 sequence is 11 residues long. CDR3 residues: CAQNFQETQYF. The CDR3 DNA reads TGTGCCCAGAACTTCCAAGAGACCCAGTACTTC.

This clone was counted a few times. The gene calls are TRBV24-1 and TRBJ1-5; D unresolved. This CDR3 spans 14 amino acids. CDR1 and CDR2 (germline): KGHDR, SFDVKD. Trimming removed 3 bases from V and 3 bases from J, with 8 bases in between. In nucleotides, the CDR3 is TGTGCCACCAGTGATGGTGGCTTCAATCAGCCCCAGCATTTT. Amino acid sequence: CATSDGGFNQPQHF.

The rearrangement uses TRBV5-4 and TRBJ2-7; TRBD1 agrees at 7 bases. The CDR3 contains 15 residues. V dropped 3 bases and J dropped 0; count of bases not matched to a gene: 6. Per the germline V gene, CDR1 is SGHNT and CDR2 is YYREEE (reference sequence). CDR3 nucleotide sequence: TGTGCCAGCAGCTCCCGACAGGGATTCTCCTACGAGCAGTACTTC. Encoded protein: CASSSRQGFSYEQYF. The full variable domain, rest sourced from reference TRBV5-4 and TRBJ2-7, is ETGVTQSPTHLIKTRGQQVTLRCSSQSGHNTVSWYQQALGQGPQFIFQYYREEENGRGNFPPRFSGLQFPNYSSELNVNALELDDSALYLCASSSRQGFSYEQYFGPGTRLTVT.

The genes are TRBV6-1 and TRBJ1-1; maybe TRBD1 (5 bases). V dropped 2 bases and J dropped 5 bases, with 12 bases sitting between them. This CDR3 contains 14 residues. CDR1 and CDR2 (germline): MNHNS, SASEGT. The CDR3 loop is CASSEHGGTTEAFF. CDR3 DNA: TGTGCCAGCAGTGAACACGGGGGGACGACTGAAGCTTTCTTT.

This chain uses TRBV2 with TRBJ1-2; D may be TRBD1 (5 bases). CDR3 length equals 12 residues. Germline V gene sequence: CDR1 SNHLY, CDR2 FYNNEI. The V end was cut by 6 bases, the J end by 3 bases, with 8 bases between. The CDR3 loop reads CASRAQDYGYTF. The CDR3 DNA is TGTGCCAGCAGGGCACAGGACTATGGCTACACCTTC.

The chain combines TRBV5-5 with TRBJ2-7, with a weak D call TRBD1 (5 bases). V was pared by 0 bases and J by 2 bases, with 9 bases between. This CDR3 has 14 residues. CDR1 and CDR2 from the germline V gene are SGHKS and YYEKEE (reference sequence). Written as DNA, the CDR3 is TGTGCCAGCAGCTTGGGGACACCGACCTACGAGCAGTACTTC. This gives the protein CASSLGTPTYEQYF.

The CDR3 nucleotides read TGCGCCAGCAGCTTGAGTACAGGGGCTTACACTGAAGCTTTCTTT. Amino acid sequence: CASSLSTGAYTEAFF. The chain links TRBV5-1 to TRBJ1-1, with 7 nucleotides matching TRBD1. Trimming removed 1 base from V and 3 bases from J; junction bases left unmatched: 6. This CDR3 spans 15 amino acids. Germline loops: CDR1 SGHRS, CDR2 YFSETQ.

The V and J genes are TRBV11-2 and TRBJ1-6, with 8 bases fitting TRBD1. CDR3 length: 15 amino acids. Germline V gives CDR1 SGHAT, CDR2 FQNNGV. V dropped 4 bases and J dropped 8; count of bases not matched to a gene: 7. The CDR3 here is CASSSGQGVYSPLHF. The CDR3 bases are TGTGCCAGCAGCTCAGGACAGGGCGTGTATTCACCCCTCCACTTT.

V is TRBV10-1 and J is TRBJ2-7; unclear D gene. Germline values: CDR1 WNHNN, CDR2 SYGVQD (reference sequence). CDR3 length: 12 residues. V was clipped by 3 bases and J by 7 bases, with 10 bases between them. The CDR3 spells CASSENLQEQYF. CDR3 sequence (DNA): TGCGCCAGCAGTGAAAACTTGCAGGAGCAGTACTTC.

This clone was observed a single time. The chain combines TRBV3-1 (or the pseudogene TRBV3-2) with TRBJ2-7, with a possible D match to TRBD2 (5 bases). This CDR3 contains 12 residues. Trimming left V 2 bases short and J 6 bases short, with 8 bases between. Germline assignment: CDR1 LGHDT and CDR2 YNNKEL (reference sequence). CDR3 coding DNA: TGTGCCAGCAGCCAAAGCCGGGGCGAGCAGTACTTC. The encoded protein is CASSQSRGEQYF.

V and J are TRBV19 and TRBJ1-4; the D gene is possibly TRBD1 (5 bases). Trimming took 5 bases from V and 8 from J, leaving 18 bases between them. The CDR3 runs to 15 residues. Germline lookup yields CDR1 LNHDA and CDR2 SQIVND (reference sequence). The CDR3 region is CASSPRGAEREKLFF. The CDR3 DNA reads TGTGCCAGTAGTCCCCGTGGGGCCGAAAGAGAAAAACTGTTTTTT.

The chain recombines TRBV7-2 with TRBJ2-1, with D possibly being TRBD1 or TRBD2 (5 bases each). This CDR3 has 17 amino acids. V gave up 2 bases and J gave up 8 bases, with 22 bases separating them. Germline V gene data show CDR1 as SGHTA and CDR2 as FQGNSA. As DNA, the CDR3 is TGTGCCAGCAGCTTACCGGTGCGGACACGGGGATTGGATGAGCAGTTCTTC. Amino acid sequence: CASSLPVRTRGLDEQFF.